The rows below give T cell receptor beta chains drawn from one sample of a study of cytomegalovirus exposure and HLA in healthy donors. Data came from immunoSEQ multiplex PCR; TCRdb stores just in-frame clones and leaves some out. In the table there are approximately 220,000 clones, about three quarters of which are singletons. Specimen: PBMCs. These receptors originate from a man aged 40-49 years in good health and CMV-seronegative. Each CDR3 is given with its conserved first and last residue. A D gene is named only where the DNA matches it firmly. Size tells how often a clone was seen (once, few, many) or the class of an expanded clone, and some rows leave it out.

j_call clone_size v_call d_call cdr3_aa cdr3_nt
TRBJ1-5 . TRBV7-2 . CASSPQGGSNQPQHF TGTGCCAGCAGCCCCCAGGGAGGGAGCAATCAGCCCCAGCATTTT
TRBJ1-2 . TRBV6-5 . CASSYRWNYGYTF TGTGCCAGCAGTTATAGATGGAACTATGGCTACACCTTC
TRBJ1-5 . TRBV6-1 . CAGGGTNQPQHF TGTGCCGGGGGGGGGACCAATCAGCCCCAGCATTTT
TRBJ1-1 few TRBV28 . CASQRGGTAFF TGTGCCAGCCAAAGGGGGGGAACAGCTTTCTTT
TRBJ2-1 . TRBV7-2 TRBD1 CASSLVPDRLNSYNEQFF TGTGCCAGCAGCTTAGTCCCGGACAGGTTAAACTCCTACAATGAGCAGTTCTTC
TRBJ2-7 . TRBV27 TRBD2 CASSSGLAGLRSEQYF TGTGCCAGCAGTTCGGGACTAGCGGGATTAAGATCCGAGCAGTACTTC
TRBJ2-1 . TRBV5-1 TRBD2 CASTGTSGIEQFF TGCGCCAGCACCGGGACTAGCGGGATTGAGCAGTTCTTC
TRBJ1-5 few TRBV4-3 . CASSQEIAAQPQHF TGCGCCAGCAGCCAAGAAATTGCGGCTCAGCCCCAGCATTTT
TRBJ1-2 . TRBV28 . CASSSQSGRQRTGYTF TGTGCCAGCAGTTCCCAAAGCGGGCGCCAGAGGACCGGCTACACCTTC
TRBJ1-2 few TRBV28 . CASSLQGFGYTF TGTGCCAGCAGTCTACAGGGTTTTGGCTACACCTTC
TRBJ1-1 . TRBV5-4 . CASSVTGWSEAFF TGTGCCAGCAGCGTTACCGGTTGGTCTGAAGCTTTCTTT
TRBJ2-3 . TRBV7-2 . CASSRRRLDTQYF TGTGCCAGCAGCCGTAGGCGGCTGGATACGCAGTATTTT
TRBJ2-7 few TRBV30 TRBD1 CAWGTGGYEQYF TGTGCCTGGGGGACAGGGGGCTACGAGCAGTACTTC
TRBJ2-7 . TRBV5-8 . CASSLVSREQYF TGTGCCAGCAGCTTGGTTAGTCGCGAGCAGTACTTC
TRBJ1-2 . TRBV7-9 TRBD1 CASSPQGDGYTF TGTGCCAGCAGCCCGCAGGGGGACGGCTACACCTTC
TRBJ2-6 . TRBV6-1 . CASSEGVGANVLTF TGTGCCAGCAGTGAGGGAGTAGGGGCCAACGTCCTGACTTTC
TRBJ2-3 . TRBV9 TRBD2 CASSPRLAGEPDTQYF TGTGCCAGCAGCCCCCGACTAGCGGGAGAACCAGATACGCAGTATTTT
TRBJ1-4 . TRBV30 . CAWSVAGLPNEKLFF TGTGCCTGGAGTGTAGCAGGGCTCCCTAATGAAAAACTGTTTTTT
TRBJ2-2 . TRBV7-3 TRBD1 CASSSGQGFGGELFF TGTGCCAGCAGCTCCGGACAGGGGTTTGGCGGGGAGCTGTTTTTT
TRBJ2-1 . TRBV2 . CASSETASGGGKFF TGTGCCAGCAGTGAAACGGCTAGCGGAGGGGGGAAGTTCTTC
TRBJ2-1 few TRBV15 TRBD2 CATSGTGSGRAGNEQFF TGTGCCACCAGCGGAACAGGGAGCGGGAGGGCCGGCAATGAGCAGTTCTTC
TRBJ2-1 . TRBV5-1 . CASSLGQNYNEQFF TGCGCCAGCAGCTTGGGACAGAACTACAATGAGCAGTTCTTC